This is a list of T cell receptor beta chains from one sample in a study of technical replicates of blood from a few donors. Using immunoSEQ multiplex PCR, the repertoire was profiled, and TCRdb retains in-frame clones only, with some absent. This sample has 55,000 to 65,000 clones, with 85% to 95% found just once. Material: PBMCs. These TCRs come from a human donor in good health. Some clones in this sample may be carry-over from other donors' samples. Each CDR3 is given with its conserved first and last residue. The D gene is left open where the match is weak.

v_gene,d_gene,j_gene,CDR3aa,CDR3nt
TRBV7-2,.,TRBJ2-7,CASSFFGTPYEQYF,TGTGCCAGCAGCTTTTTCGGGACTCCCTACGAGCAGTACTTC
TRBV11-2,.,TRBJ2-3,CASSSASRYTDTQYF,TGTGCCAGCAGCTCGGCTAGCCGTTACACAGATACGCAGTATTTT
TRBV5-1,.,TRBJ2-4,CASSLDSAGQNIQYF,TGCGCCAGCAGCTTGGACTCGGCGGGGCAAAACATTCAGTACTTC
TRBV4-3,TRBD1,TRBJ1-1,CASSQDWTGYMDTEAFF,TGCGCCAGCAGCCAAGATTGGACAGGGTATATGGACACTGAAGCTTTCTTT
TRBV6-4,.,TRBJ2-3,CASSREGEGPDTQYF,TGTGCCAGCAGCCGAGAGGGAGAGGGTCCAGATACGCAGTATTTT
TRBV10-3,.,TRBJ1-5,CAISAVGQGPQHF,TGTGCCATCAGTGCTGTGGGCCAGGGGCCCCAGCATTTT
TRBV6-5,TRBD1,TRBJ1-2,CASSYGQGAGGYTF,TGTGCCAGCAGTTACGGGCAGGGGGCTGGAGGCTACACCTTC
TRBV12-5,TRBD1,TRBJ2-1,CASGLTGQGGEQFF,TGTGCTAGTGGTTTGACCGGACAGGGAGGTGAGCAGTTCTTC
TRBV20-1,TRBD1,TRBJ1-1,CSASDRAEAFF,TGCAGTGCCTCGGACAGGGCTGAAGCTTTCTTT
TRBV10-3,TRBD1,TRBJ2-7,CAISSRGQGTTYEQYF,TGTGCCATCTCATCCCGGGGACAGGGTACAACCTACGAGCAGTACTTC
TRBV4-2,TRBD1,TRBJ2-7,CASSQAGQGGHEQYF,TGTGCCAGCAGCCAAGCAGGACAGGGGGGACACGAGCAGTACTTC
TRBV5-1,TRBD1,TRBJ2-7,CASSRTTGEFYEQYF,TGCGCCAGCAGTCGAACGACAGGGGAGTTCTACGAGCAGTACTTC
TRBV2,TRBD1,TRBJ1-5,CASRGTVSNQPQHF,TGTGCCAGCAGGGGGACAGTTAGCAATCAGCCCCAGCATTTT
TRBV4-3,.,TRBJ2-2,CASSQGGQPVELFF,TGCGCCAGCAGCCAAGGAGGACAGCCCGTGGAGCTGTTTTTT
TRBV11-2,TRBD1,TRBJ2-5,CASSLPTGERETQYF,TGTGCCAGCAGCTTACCTACAGGGGAAAGAGAGACCCAGTACTTC